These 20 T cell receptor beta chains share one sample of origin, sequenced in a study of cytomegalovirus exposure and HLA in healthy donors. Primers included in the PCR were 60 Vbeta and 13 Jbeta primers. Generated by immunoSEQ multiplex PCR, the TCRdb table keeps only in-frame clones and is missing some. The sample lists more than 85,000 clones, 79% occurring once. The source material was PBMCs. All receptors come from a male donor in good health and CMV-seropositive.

CDR3 sequence: CASSDVTGLNSPLHF. The CDR3 DNA sequence: TGTGCCAGCAGTGATGTTACAGGATTAAATTCACCCCTCCACTTT. The chain has TRBV6-1 and TRBJ1-6; D possibly corresponds to TRBD1 (5 bases). The CDR3 is 15 residues long. Germline V gives CDR1 MNHNS, CDR2 SASEGT. V lost 3 bases and J 7 bases, leaving 13 bases between the germline ends.

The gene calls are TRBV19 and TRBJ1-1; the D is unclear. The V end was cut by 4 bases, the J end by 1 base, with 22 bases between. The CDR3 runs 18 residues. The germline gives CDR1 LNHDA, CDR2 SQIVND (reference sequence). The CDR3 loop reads CASSSQFGGGGWNTEAFF. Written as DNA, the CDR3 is TGTGCCAGTAGTAGTCAGTTCGGCGGTGGCGGGTGGAACACTGAAGCTTTCTTT.

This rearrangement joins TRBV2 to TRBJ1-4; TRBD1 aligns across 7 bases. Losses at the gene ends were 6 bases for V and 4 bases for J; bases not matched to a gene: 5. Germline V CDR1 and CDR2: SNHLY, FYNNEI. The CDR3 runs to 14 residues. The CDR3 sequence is CASSPTGNNEKLFF. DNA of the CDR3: TGTGCCAGCAGCCCGACAGGGAATAATGAAAAACTGTTTTTT.

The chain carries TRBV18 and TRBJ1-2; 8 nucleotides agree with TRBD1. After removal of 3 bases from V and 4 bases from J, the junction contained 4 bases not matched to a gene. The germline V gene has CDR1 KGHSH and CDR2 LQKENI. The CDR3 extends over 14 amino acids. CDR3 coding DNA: TGTGCCAGCTCACCGGACAGGGAACTCTATGGCTACACCTTC. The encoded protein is CASSPDRELYGYTF.

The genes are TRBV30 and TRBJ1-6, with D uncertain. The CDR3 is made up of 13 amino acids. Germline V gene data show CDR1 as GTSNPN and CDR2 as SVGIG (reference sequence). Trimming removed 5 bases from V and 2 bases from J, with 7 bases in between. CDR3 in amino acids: CAWLRTYNSPLHF. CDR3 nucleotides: TGTGCCTGGCTGCGGACCTATAATTCACCCCTCCACTTT. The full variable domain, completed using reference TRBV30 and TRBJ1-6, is SQTIHQWPATLVQPVGSPLSLECTVEGTSNPNLYWYRQAAGRGLQLLFYSVGIGQISSEVPQNLSASRPQDRQFILSSKKLLLSDSGFYLCAWLRTYNSPLHFGNGTRLTVT.

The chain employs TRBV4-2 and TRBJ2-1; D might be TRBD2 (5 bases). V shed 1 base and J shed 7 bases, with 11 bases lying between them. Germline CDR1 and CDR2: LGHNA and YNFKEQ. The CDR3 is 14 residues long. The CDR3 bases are TGTGCCAGCAGCCAAGGCGGCCCGGGGAATGAGCAGTTCTTC. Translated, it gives CASSQGGPGNEQFF.

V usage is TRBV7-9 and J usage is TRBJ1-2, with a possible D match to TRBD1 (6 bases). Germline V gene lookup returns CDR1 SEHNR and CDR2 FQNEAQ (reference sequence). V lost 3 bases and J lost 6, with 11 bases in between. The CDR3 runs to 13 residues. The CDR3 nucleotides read TGTGCCAGCAGCTTCGACAGGTTTGATGGCTACACCTTC. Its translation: CASSFDRFDGYTF.

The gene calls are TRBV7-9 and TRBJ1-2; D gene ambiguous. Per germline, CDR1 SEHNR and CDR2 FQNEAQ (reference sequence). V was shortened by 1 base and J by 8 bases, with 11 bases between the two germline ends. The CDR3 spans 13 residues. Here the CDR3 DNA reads TGTGCCAGCAGCTTAGAATCCAGTACCGGCTACACCTTC. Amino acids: CASSLESSTGYTF.

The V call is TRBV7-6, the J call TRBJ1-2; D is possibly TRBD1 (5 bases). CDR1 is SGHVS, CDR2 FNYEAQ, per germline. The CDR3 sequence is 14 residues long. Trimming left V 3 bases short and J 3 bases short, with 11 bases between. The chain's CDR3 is CASSLGGAYYGYTF. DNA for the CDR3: TGTGCCAGCAGCTTGGGAGGGGCCTACTATGGCTACACCTTC.

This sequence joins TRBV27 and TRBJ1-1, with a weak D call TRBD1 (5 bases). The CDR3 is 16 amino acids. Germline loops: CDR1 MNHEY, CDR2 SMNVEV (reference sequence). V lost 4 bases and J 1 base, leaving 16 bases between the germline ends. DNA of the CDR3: TGTGCCAGCAGTTCGCAGGGAAACGGCGAGAACACTGAAGCTTTCTTT. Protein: CASSSQGNGENTEAFF.

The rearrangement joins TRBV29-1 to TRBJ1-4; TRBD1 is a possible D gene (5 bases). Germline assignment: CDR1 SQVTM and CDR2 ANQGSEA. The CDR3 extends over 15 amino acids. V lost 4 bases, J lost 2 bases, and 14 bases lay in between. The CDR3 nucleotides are TGCAGCGTTGCCGTAGGGGTGGCGACTAATGAAAAACTGTTTTTT. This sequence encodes CSVAVGVATNEKLFF.

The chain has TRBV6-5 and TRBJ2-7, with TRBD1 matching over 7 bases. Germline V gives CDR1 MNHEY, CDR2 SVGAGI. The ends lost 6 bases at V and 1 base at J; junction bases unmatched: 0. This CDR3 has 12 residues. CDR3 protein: CASRQGSYEQYF. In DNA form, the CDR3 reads TGTGCCAGCAGACAGGGGTCCTACGAGCAGTACTTC.

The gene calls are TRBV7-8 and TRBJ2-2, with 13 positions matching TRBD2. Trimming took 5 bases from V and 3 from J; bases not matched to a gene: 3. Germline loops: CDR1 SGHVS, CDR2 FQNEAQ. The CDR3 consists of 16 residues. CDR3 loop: CASSPGLAGDTGELFF. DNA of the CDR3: TGTGCCAGCAGCCCAGGACTAGCGGGAGACACCGGGGAGCTGTTTTTT.

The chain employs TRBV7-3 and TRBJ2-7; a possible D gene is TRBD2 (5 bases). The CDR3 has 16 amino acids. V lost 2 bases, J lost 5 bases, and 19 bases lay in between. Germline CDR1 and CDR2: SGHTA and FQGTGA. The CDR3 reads CASSLVGPRIGDEQYF. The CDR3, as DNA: TGTGCCAGCAGCTTAGTAGGTCCCAGGATCGGGGACGAGCAGTACTTC.

CDR3 sequence: CASSHIQGSYGYTF. CDR3 bases: TGTGCCAGCAGCCACATACAGGGGAGCTATGGCTACACCTTC. The chain is built from TRBV7-9 and TRBJ1-2, with 7 bases fitting TRBD1. The ends lost 5 bases at V and 4 bases at J; junction bases unmatched: 7. The length of the CDR3 is 14 residues. The germline gives CDR1 SEHNR, CDR2 FQNEAQ (reference sequence). Supplemented by reference TRBV7-9 and TRBJ1-2, the full variable domain reads DTGVSQNPRHKITKRGQNVTFRCDPISEHNRLYWYRQTLGQGPEFLTYFQNEAQLEKSRLLSDRFSAERPKGSFSTLEIQRTEQGDSAMYLCASSHIQGSYGYTFGSGTRLTVV.

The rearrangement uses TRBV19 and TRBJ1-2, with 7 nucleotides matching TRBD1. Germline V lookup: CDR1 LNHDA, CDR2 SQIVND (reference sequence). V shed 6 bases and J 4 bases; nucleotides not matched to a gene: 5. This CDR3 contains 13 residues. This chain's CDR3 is CASRSGQLYGYTF. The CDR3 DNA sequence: TGTGCCAGTAGATCGGGACAGCTCTATGGCTACACCTTC.

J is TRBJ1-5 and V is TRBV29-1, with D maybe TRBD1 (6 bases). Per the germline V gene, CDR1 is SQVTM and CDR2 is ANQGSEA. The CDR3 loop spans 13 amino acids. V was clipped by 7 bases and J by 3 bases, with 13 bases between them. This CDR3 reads CSATGVDNQPQHF. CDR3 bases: TGCAGCGCGACAGGAGTTGACAATCAGCCCCAGCATTTT.

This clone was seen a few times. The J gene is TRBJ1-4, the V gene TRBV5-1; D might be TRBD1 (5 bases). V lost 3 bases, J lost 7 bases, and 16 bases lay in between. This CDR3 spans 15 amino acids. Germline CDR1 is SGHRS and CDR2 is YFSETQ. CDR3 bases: TGCGCCAGCAGCTCAACGGGGACTGTTGGTGAAAAACTGTTTTTT. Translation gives CASSSTGTVGEKLFF.

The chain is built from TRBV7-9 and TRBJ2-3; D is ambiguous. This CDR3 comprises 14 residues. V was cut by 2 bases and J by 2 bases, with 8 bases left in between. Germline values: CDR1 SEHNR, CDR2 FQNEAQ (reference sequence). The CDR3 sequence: CASSLRSLTDTQYF. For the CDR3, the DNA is TGTGCCAGCAGCTTAAGGAGCCTCACAGATACGCAGTATTTT.

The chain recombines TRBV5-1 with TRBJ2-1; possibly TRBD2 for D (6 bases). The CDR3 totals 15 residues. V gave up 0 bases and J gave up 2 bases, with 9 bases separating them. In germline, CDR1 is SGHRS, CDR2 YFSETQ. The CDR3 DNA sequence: TGCGCCAGCAGCTTGGTGGCGGGGACCTACAATGAGCAGTTCTTC. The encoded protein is CASSLVAGTYNEQFF.